The TCR beta chain under discussion was sequenced for a study of blood T cell repertoires in COVID-19. This clone was seen a single time. Using immunoSEQ multiplex PCR, the repertoire was profiled, and TCRdb retains in-frame clones only, with some absent. Among 390,000 or so clones, around 87% were seen once, and the ten largest hold around 10%. The ends lost 3 bases at V and 6 bases at J; junction bases unmatched: 7. The V gene's germline CDR1 is LGHDT and CDR2 YNNKEL (reference sequence). This CDR3 comprises 16 residues. The gene calls are TRBV3-1 (or the pseudogene TRBV3-2) and TRBJ1-5; 11 bases align to TRBD1. Sequenced input: PBMCs or T cells enriched from blood (not recorded which). This receptor was obtained from a woman in her 50s who had recovered from COVID-19. The CDR3 DNA reads as TGTGCCAGCAGCCACGGGGACAGGGGGAACGGTCAGCCCCAGCATTTT. Encoded protein: CASSHGDRGNGQPQHF.